This T cell receptor (beta chain) was obtained from a study of T cells after yellow fever vaccination. Study-wide results and limits: Weaker, the secondary response had a peak occurring faster, on day 5 versus 15.

The V end was cut by 2 bases, the J end by 7 bases, with 17 bases between. The CDR3 is 16 residues long. The germline CDR1 and CDR2 sequences are MNHEY and SVGAGI. TCR cDNA was made by 5'RACE template switching, adding a universal primer site and UMIs. TCRdb re-analysed the 5' RACE reads in MiXCR, keeping a single row per CDR3 protein. The table has 60,000 to 75,000 distinct CDR3 sequences, more than 6.5% seen once. This clonotype was recorded at least ten times. The target antigen is unknown. Sequenced material: CD8+ T cells sorted from PBMCs, taken about 41 days after the first yellow fever vaccination. The V call is TRBV6-5, the J call TRBJ1-4, with a tentative D call TRBD1 (6 bases). This receptor was identified in a man aged 18-30 years who received the YFV17D yellow fever vaccine. The CDR3 DNA reads TGTGCCAGCAGTTACCAGGTCAGGACAGATCCTGAAAAACTGTTTTTT. Translation: CASSYQVRTDPEKLFF.